This entry lists 23 T cell receptor beta chains sequenced from one sample in a study of blood T cell repertoires in COVID-19. The data were produced by immunoSEQ multiplex PCR, yet TCRdb's version contains in-frame clones alone and is incomplete. In the table there are about 42,000 clones, 70% to 85% of which are singletons. Sequenced: peripheral blood. Receptors were obtained from a human donor in a cohort sampled during active COVID-19.

The V call is TRBV6-5, the J call TRBJ2-5; D possibly corresponds to TRBD2 (6 bases). Germline V gene data show CDR1 as MNHEY and CDR2 as SVGAGI. The CDR3 length is 13 residues. The germline V and J ends were trimmed by 3 bases and 4 bases, with 9 bases remaining between them. This chain's CDR3 is CASSYVGGETQYF. The CDR3 nucleotides are TGTGCCAGCAGTTATGTGGGGGGAGAGACCCAGTACTTC.

J is TRBJ1-1 and V is TRBV4-3, with D hard to call. The germline CDR1 and CDR2 sequences are LGHNA and YSLEER. The CDR3 contains 15 residues. The V end was cut by 1 base, the J end by 2 bases, with 11 bases between. CDR3 DNA sequence: TGCGCCAGCAGCCAAGGGGCATCCCCTAACACTGAAGCTTTCTTT. Its translation is CASSQGASPNTEAFF.

The table lists this clone with a few counts. The chain links TRBV28 to TRBJ1-5; D unclear. Deletions cut 3 bases from V and 1 base from J, with 10 bases between. The germline V gene has CDR1 MDHEN and CDR2 SYDVKM. The CDR3 contains 15 residues. The CDR3 protein is CASSFPGRSNQPQHF. CDR3 bases: TGTGCCAGCAGTTTTCCGGGAAGAAGCAATCAGCCCCAGCATTTT.

The V call is TRBV18, the J call TRBJ2-3, with 15 bases that match TRBD2. Germline loops: CDR1 KGHSH, CDR2 LQKENI. V lost 2 bases and J lost 2; bases outside the gene matches: 17. CDR3 length equals 22 residues. The CDR3 DNA follows: TGTGCCAGCTCACCAAAAGGGACGCTGGGACTAGCGGGGGGCATAATCACAGATACGCAGTATTTT. Translated: CASSPKGTLGLAGGIITDTQYF.

The CDR3 nucleotides are TGTGCCAGCAGCGTATCGACTAGCGGGGTAAATGAGCAGTTCTTC. Residues: CASSVSTSGVNEQFF. The rearrangement joins TRBV9 to TRBJ2-1, with TRBD2 identical over 11 bases. V dropped 1 base and J dropped 7; count of bases not matched to a gene: 4. From germline, CDR1 is SGDLS and CDR2 YYNGEE. This CDR3 contains 15 residues. The full variable domain, its missing parts supplied by reference TRBV9 and TRBJ2-1, is DSGVTQTPKHLITATGQRVTLRCSPRSGDLSVYWYQQSLDQGLQFLIQYYNGEERAKGNILERFSAQQFPDLHSELNLSSLELGDSALYFCASSVSTSGVNEQFFGPGTRLTVL.

The chain combines TRBV2 with TRBJ2-2; 7 bases are a match to TRBD2. The length of the CDR3 is 15 residues. The V gene end was trimmed by 3 bases and the J gene end by 5 bases; junction bases not matched to a gene: 6. Germline-derived CDR1 and CDR2 are SNHLY and FYNNEI. DNA for the CDR3: TGTGCCAGCAGTGAGACAGCGGGGCGAACCGGGGAGCTGTTTTTT. Translation gives CASSETAGRTGELFF.

The chain employs TRBV29-1 and TRBJ1-1, with D tentatively TRBD1 (6 bases). The CDR3 has 12 residues. Trimming removed 7 bases at V and 8 bases at J, with 17 bases between. CDR1 is SQVTM, CDR2 ANQGSEA, per germline. The CDR3 region is CSATQDSPEAFF. The DNA for the CDR3 is TGCAGCGCTACCCAGGACAGCCCCGAAGCTTTCTTT. The full variable domain, rest sourced from reference TRBV29-1 and TRBJ1-1, is SAVISQKPSRDICQRGTSLTIQCQVDSQVTMMFWYRQQPGQSLTLIATANQGSEATYESGFVIDKFPISRPNLTFSTLTVSNMSPEDSSIYLCSATQDSPEAFFGQGTRLTVV.

This sequence joins TRBV6-5 and TRBJ2-7; possibly TRBD1 for D (7 bases). Trimming shortened V by 6 bases and J by 0 bases, and 15 bases separated the two germline ends. In germline, CDR1 is MNHEY, CDR2 SVGAGI. This CDR3 spans 15 amino acids. CDR3 region: CASSSSGGLSYEQYF. In DNA, the CDR3 is TGTGCCAGCAGCTCGTCAGGGGGGCTCTCCTACGAGCAGTACTTC.

The CDR3 bases are TGTGCCAGCAGTCCACCGGCCGGGGAGCTGTTTTTT. This translates into CASSPPAGELFF. V and J are TRBV28 and TRBJ2-2; unclear D gene. Germline-derived CDR1 and CDR2 are MDHEN and SYDVKM. Trimming took 5 bases from V and 6 from J, leaving 7 bases between them. The CDR3 runs to 12 residues.

This chain joins TRBV18 and TRBJ1-5; TRBD1 matches at 8 bases. This CDR3 comprises 14 residues. CDR1 KGHSH and CDR2 LQKENI come from the germline V gene. V trimming: 2 bases; J trimming: 7 bases; junction bases outside the gene matches: 4. CDR3 region: CASSPYRGRQPQHF. CDR3 bases: TGTGCCAGCTCACCATACAGGGGGAGGCAGCCCCAGCATTTT. Full variable domain (rest looked up from reference TRBV18 and TRBJ1-5): NAGVMQNPRHLVRRRGQEARLRCSPMKGHSHVYWYRQLPEEGLKFMVYLQKENIIDESGMPKERFSAEFPKEGPSILRIQQVVRGDSAAYFCASSPYRGRQPQHFGDGTRLSIL.

The count of this clone is one. This chain connects TRBV6-4 to TRBJ2-1; 13 nucleotides align to TRBD2. V was pared by 6 bases and J by 7 bases, with 9 bases of the junction left unmatched. In germline, CDR1 is MRHNA, CDR2 SNTAGT. This CDR3 spans 16 amino acids. The chain's CDR3 is CASRGLAGMGYNEQFF. DNA of the CDR3: TGTGCCAGCAGGGGACTAGCGGGGATGGGTTATAATGAGCAGTTCTTC.

V gene TRBV5-1 combines with J gene TRBJ2-4; D remains unclear. V lost 0 bases, J lost 9 bases, and 16 bases lay in between. CDR3 size: 15 residues. Germline lookup yields CDR1 SGHRS and CDR2 YFSETQ. CDR3 bases: TGCGCCAGCAGCTTGGGGTCAGGCCAAATGGTCATTCAGTACTTC. It codes for CASSLGSGQMVIQYF. The full variable domain, with the rest looked up from reference TRBV5-1 and TRBJ2-4, is KAGVTQTPRYLIKTRGQQVTLSCSPISGHRSVSWYQQTPGQGLQFLFEYFSETQRNKGNFPGRFSGRQFSNSRSEMNVSTLELGDSALYLCASSLGSGQMVIQYFGAGTRLSVL.

This rearrangement joins TRBV5-4 to TRBJ2-1, with D possibly matching TRBD2 (6 bases). The CDR3 runs 16 residues. Germline lookup yields CDR1 SGHNT and CDR2 YYREEE (reference sequence). With 1 base removed from V and 5 bases from J, the gap between germline ends came to 16 bases. CDR3 sequence (DNA): TGTGCCAGCAGCTTGCCTGGCGGGGTTAGTAACAATGAGCAGTTCTTC. Its translation: CASSLPGGVSNNEQFF.

The J gene is TRBJ2-5, the V gene TRBV7-2; TRBD1 agrees at 7 bases. In germline, CDR1 is SGHTA, CDR2 FQGNSA. CDR3 length: 14 residues. Losses at the gene ends were 5 bases for V and 4 bases for J; bases not matched to a gene: 7. The CDR3 is CASSRQGARETQYF. The CDR3 DNA follows: TGTGCCAGCAGCAGACAGGGTGCTCGAGAGACCCAGTACTTC.

This clone appeared a single time. The genes are TRBV29-1 and TRBJ1-4; a possible D gene is TRBD1 (5 bases). Trimming left V 4 bases short and J 8 bases short, with 14 bases between. This CDR3 is built from 13 residues. Germline CDR1 reads SQVTM; CDR2 reads ANQGSEA. Here the CDR3 reads CSVVQGLGEKLFF. The CDR3 nucleotides read TGCAGCGTTGTGCAGGGATTGGGGGAAAAACTGTTTTTT.

The rearrangement uses TRBV7-9 and TRBJ2-5; 10 positions agree with TRBD2. V dropped 4 bases and J dropped 2; count of bases not matched to a gene: 4. Germline V CDR1 and CDR2: SEHNR, FQNEAQ (reference sequence). The length of the CDR3 is 15 residues. The CDR3 reads CASSSTSGAQETQYF. The CDR3, as DNA: TGTGCCAGCAGCTCAACTAGCGGGGCTCAAGAGACCCAGTACTTC.

V gene TRBV6-5 combines with J gene TRBJ1-6, with 8 bases matching TRBD1. Germline assignment: CDR1 MNHEY and CDR2 SVGAGI. V trimming: 0 bases; J trimming: 6 bases; junction bases outside the gene matches: 4. The CDR3 totals 16 residues. The CDR3 spells CASSYSTGAANSPLHF. In DNA, the CDR3 is TGTGCCAGCAGTTACTCGACAGGGGCGGCTAATTCACCCCTCCACTTT.

The chain uses TRBV9 and TRBJ1-6; 8 bases line up with TRBD1. The germline V gene encodes CDR1 SGDLS and CDR2 YYNGEE. This CDR3 comprises 14 residues. The trim removed 4 bases at V and 10 bases at J, leaving 7 bases unmatched. This CDR3 is CASSLGTGLSPLHF. The CDR3 coding sequence is TGTGCCAGCAGCCTCGGGACAGGATTGTCACCCCTCCACTTT.

The rearrangement uses TRBV9 and TRBJ2-2; TRBD2 is a possible D gene (6 bases). In germline, CDR1 is SGDLS, CDR2 YYNGEE. V lost 4 bases and J 3 bases, leaving 13 bases between the germline ends. This CDR3 has 15 residues. CDR3 sequence (DNA): TGTGCCAGCAGCTCCGGTTGGGGGGACACCGGGGAGCTGTTTTTT. Translated, it gives CASSSGWGDTGELFF.

This rearrangement joins TRBV5-4 to TRBJ2-3; the match to TRBD2 covers 7 bases. CDR1 and CDR2 from the germline V gene are SGHNT and YYREEE (reference sequence). V was clipped by 4 bases and J by 8 bases; unmatched bases: 10. This CDR3 comprises 14 residues. DNA of the CDR3: TGTGCCAGCAGCCTGAGTAGCGGGCCCGGTACGCAGTATTTT. Its translation is CASSLSSGPGTQYF.

The chain uses TRBV19 and TRBJ2-1, with TRBD1 matching over 7 bases. The trim removed 4 bases at V and 7 bases at J, leaving 7 bases unmatched. The CDR3 has 14 amino acids. Germline CDR1 is LNHDA and CDR2 is SQIVND (reference sequence). The DNA for the CDR3 is TGTGCCAGTAGTACGCCCTGGACAGGAAATGAGCAGTTCTTC. This encodes CASSTPWTGNEQFF.

V is TRBV11-1 and J is TRBJ2-3; 9 bases map to TRBD1. J gave up 5 bases and V 4 bases, and 7 bases lay outside the gene matches. There are 15 residues in the CDR3. Per the germline V gene, CDR1 is SGHAT and CDR2 is FQDESV (reference sequence). The CDR3 here is CASSSFTGGRDTQYF. The DNA of the CDR3 is TGTGCCAGCAGCTCCTTCACAGGGGGCAGAGATACGCAGTATTTT.

The rearrangement joins TRBV3-1 (or the pseudogene TRBV3-2) to TRBJ2-3, with D tentatively TRBD1 (5 bases). CDR3 length equals 15 residues. The V end lost 7 bases, the J end lost 2 bases, and 16 bases lay between the germline ends. Germline V gene data show CDR1 as LGHDT and CDR2 as YNNKEL (reference sequence). The DNA for the CDR3 is TGTGCCAGCAAGCCCAAGGGGTGGGACACAGATACGCAGTATTTT. Translation: CASKPKGWDTDTQYF.